A selection of T cell receptor beta chains follows, all from one sample in a study of blood T cells in healthy people across ages. Using its own MiXCR run on the 5' RACE reads, TCRdb lists one record per CDR3 protein. The table shows about 1.5 million distinct CDR3 sequences, with roughly 40% occurring only once. The sample comprised blood. Source of these receptors: a woman aged 18 to 35 in good health. CDR3s include the opening cysteine and the closing phenylalanine or tryptophan. Fields, in order: D gene, clone size, V gene, J gene, CDR3 protein, CDR3 DNA. The D gene is left open where the match is weak. A row's size may be missing; if present it is once, few, many or a size class.

>TRBD1|NA|TRBV6-1|TRBJ2-3
CASSALLPRTGARDTQYF
TGTGCCAGCAGTGCACTACTGCCGAGGACAGGGGCCCGAGATACGCAGTATTTT
>TRBD1|NA|TRBV20-1|TRBJ2-7
CSAKPGQASYEQYF
TGCAGTGCTAAACCGGGACAGGCGTCCTACGAGCAGTACTTC
>NA|few|TRBV4-2|TRBJ2-4
CASSQRIKTTNENIQYF
TGTGCCAGCAGCCAAAGGATTAAAACAACGAACGAAAACATTCAGTACTTC
>NA|NA|TRBV12-3/TRBV12-4|TRBJ2-7
CASSLDYRYEQYF
TGTGCCAGCAGTTTAGATTACCGCTACGAGCAGTACTTC
>NA|NA|TRBV20-1|TRBJ1-2
CSASEVGYGYTF
TGCAGTGCTAGTGAGGTGGGCTATGGCTACACCTTC
>NA|NA|TRBV10-3|TRBJ2-5
CAISESIEQTQYF
TGTGCCATCAGTGAGTCGATAGAACAGACCCAGTACTTC
>NA|NA|TRBV12-3/TRBV12-4|TRBJ1-2
CASNSGPPFGYTF
TGTGCCAGCAATTCCGGCCCACCGTTTGGCTACACCTTC
>NA|few|TRBV20-1|TRBJ2-7
CSARESGRAYEQYF
TGCAGTGCTAGAGAGAGCGGACGGGCCTACGAGCAGTACTTC
>TRBD1|NA|TRBV4-3|TRBJ1-1
CASSRRTGGAEAFF
TGCGCCAGCAGCCGTAGGACAGGGGGAGCTGAAGCTTTCTTT
>NA|NA|TRBV12-3/TRBV12-4|TRBJ2-7
CASSSWDEQYF
TGTGCCAGCAGTTCTTGGGACGAGCAGTACTTC
>NA|few|TRBV7-2|TRBJ2-4
CASSPSEGATNIQYF
TGTGCCAGCAGCCCCTCAGAGGGCGCCACAAACATTCAGTACTTC
>TRBD2|NA|TRBV4-2|TRBJ2-3
CASSRSGRTSGGTDTQYF
TGTGCCAGCAGCCGATCCGGAAGGACTAGCGGGGGCACAGATACGCAGTATTTT
>NA|NA|TRBV10-3|TRBJ2-7
CAIRDGQAHEQYF
TGTGCCATCAGAGACGGGCAGGCCCACGAGCAGTACTTC
>TRBD1|few|TRBV5-1|TRBJ1-2
CASSHTQGDYGYTF
TGCGCCAGCAGCCACACACAGGGGGACTATGGCTACACCTTC
>TRBD1|NA|TRBV7-9|TRBJ1-1
CASSLLGQDEAFF
TGTGCCAGCAGCTTATTAGGACAGGATGAAGCTTTCTTT
>TRBD2|NA|TRBV7-9|TRBJ2-5
CASSSARLAGVETQYF
TGTGCCAGCAGCTCAGCTCGACTAGCGGGGGTGGAGACCCAGTACTTC
>NA|few|TRBV18|TRBJ1-5
CASSSRGDRNQPQHF
TGTGCCAGCTCATCGCGGGGGGATCGCAATCAGCCCCAGCATTTT
>TRBD2|few|TRBV29-1|TRBJ2-7
CSVGQRLAGDYEQYF
TGCAGCGTTGGACAAAGACTAGCGGGGGACTACGAGCAGTACTTC
>NA|NA|TRBV20-1|TRBJ1-4
CSATGGWDEKLFF
TGCAGTGCTACCGGGGGTTGGGATGAAAAACTGTTTTTT
>TRBD1|few|TRBV6-1|TRBJ2-3
CASRTGTGGTDTQYF
TGTGCCAGCAGAACCGGGACAGGGGGCACAGATACGCAGTATTTT
>NA|once|TRBV6-5|TRBJ1-1
CASSYSTSEAFF
TGTGCCAGCAGTTACTCGACCAGCGAAGCTTTCTTT
>NA|NA|TRBV7-2|TRBJ2-1
CASSLEVKGNEQFF
TGTGCCAGCAGCTTAGAGGTAAAAGGGAATGAGCAGTTCTTC
>NA|many|TRBV7-9|TRBJ2-1
CASSLRDRNHNEQFF
TGTGCCAGCAGCTTGCGGGACCGAAACCACAATGAGCAGTTCTTC
>NA|NA|TRBV24-1|TRBJ2-2
CATSDWTAGELFF
TGTGCCACCAGTGATTGGACCGCCGGGGAGCTGTTTTTT